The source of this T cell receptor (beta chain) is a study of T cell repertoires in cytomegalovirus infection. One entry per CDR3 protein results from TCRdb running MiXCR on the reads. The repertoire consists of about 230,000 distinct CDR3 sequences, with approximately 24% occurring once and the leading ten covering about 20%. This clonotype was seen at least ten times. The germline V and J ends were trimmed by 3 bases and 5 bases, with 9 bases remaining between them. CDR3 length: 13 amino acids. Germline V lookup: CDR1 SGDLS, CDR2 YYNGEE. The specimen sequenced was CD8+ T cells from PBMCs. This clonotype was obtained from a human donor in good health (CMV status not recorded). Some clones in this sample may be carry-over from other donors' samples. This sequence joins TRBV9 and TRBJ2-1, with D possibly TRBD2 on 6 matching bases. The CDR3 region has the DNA TGTGCCAGCAGCGAGTGGGGGGACAATGAGCAGTTCTTC. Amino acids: CASSEWGDNEQFF.